These T cell receptor beta chains were read from a single sample in a study of low-dose radiotherapy and immunotherapy resistance in tumors. TCRdb re-called the reads with MiXCR, one entry per CDR3 protein. The sample comprises around 60,000 distinct CDR3 sequences, about 25% of which are singletons, and 5.5% to 8.5% rests with the top ten. This specimen was PBMCs, taken after low-dose radiotherapy plus immunotherapy. The receptors come from a male donor with prostate cancer. Each CDR3 is given with its conserved first and last residue. The order of the fields is clone size, D gene, V gene, J gene, CDR3 protein, CDR3 DNA. A D gene is named only where the DNA matches it firmly. Not every row has a clone size; where given, it reads once, few, many or a size class.

size: many; D: -; V: TRBV6-5; J: TRBJ2-7; CDR3: CASSYTALSYEQYF; DNA: TGTGCCAGCAGTTATACAGCTCTTTCCTACGAGCAGTACTTC
size: many; D: -; V: TRBV19; J: TRBJ2-3; CDR3: CASNPTNTDTQYF; DNA: TGTGCCAGTAACCCAACAAACACAGATACGCAGTATTTT
size: many; D: TRBD2; V: TRBV30; J: TRBJ2-1; CDR3: CAWGKATSGLLEQFF; DNA: TGTGCCTGGGGTAAGGCGACTAGCGGACTACTAGAGCAGTTCTTC
size: many; D: -; V: TRBV6-6; J: TRBJ1-1; CDR3: CASSYGGLNTEAFF; DNA: TGTGCCAGCAGTTACGGGGGGCTGAACACTGAAGCTTTCTTT
size: many; D: TRBD2; V: TRBV27; J: TRBJ2-7; CDR3: CASSSGRGTYEQYF; DNA: TGTGCCAGCAGTTCCGGGAGGGGGACCTACGAGCAGTACTTC
size: -; D: -; V: TRBV2; J: TRBJ2-7; CDR3: CASNNMYSSEQYF; DNA: TGTGCCAGCAATAATATGTACAGTTCCGAGCAGTACTTC
size: many; D: -; V: TRBV3-1; J: TRBJ1-1; CDR3: CASSQGRTVSTEAFF; DNA: TGTGCCAGCAGCCAAGGTCGGACAGTGAGCACTGAAGCTTTCTTT
size: many; D: -; V: TRBV5-5; J: TRBJ1-2; CDR3: CASSLTDRPNYGYTF; DNA: TGTGCCAGCAGCTTGACTGACAGACCAAACTATGGCTACACCTTC
size: many; D: TRBD2; V: TRBV10-3; J: TRBJ2-3; CDR3: CAISTSGRNLDTQYF; DNA: TGTGCCATCAGTACTAGCGGGAGGAACTTGGATACGCAGTATTTT
size: many; D: TRBD2; V: TRBV7-2; J: TRBJ2-1; CDR3: CASSSGLAGGGEQFF; DNA: TGTGCCAGCAGCTCAGGACTAGCGGGGGGCGGGGAGCAGTTCTTC
size: many; D: TRBD1; V: TRBV19; J: TRBJ2-1; CDR3: CASGTGGDEQFF; DNA: TGTGCCAGCGGGACAGGGGGCGATGAGCAGTTCTTC
size: many; D: -; V: TRBV20-1; J: TRBJ2-3; CDR3: CSAHRFTDTQYF; DNA: TGCAGTGCTCACAGGTTCACAGATACGCAGTATTTT
size: many; D: TRBD1; V: TRBV6-2/TRBV6-3; J: TRBJ1-1; CDR3: CASILQGDTEAFF; DNA: TGTGCCAGCATCCTACAGGGGGACACTGAAGCTTTCTTT
size: many; D: -; V: TRBV12-3/TRBV12-4; J: TRBJ2-7; CDR3: CASSFRHLSSYEQYF; DNA: TGTGCCAGCAGTTTCCGGCACCTCAGCTCCTACGAGCAGTACTTC
size: many; D: TRBD1; V: TRBV12-3/TRBV12-4; J: TRBJ1-1; CDR3: CASSFSQGATEAFF; DNA: TGTGCCAGCAGTTTCTCACAGGGGGCTACTGAAGCTTTCTTT
size: many; D: -; V: TRBV5-1; J: TRBJ2-1; CDR3: CASSLGGSGPYNEQFF; DNA: TGCGCCAGCAGCTTGGGCGGTAGTGGCCCGTACAATGAGCAGTTCTTC
size: -; D: -; V: TRBV5-6; J: TRBJ1-2; CDR3: CASSLGPGGSGYTF; DNA: TGTGCCAGCAGCTTGGGCCCGGGGGGCTCTGGCTACACCTTC
size: many; D: -; V: TRBV29-1; J: TRBJ1-2; CDR3: CSVVEGTRGYTF; DNA: TGCAGCGTTGTTGAGGGGACGCGGGGCTACACCTTC
size: few; D: -; V: TRBV2; J: TRBJ1-2; CDR3: CASRVTGSYGYTF; DNA: TGTGCCAGCAGGGTAACAGGGAGCTATGGCTACACCTTC
size: many; D: -; V: TRBV6-2/TRBV6-3; J: TRBJ1-2; CDR3: CATLAAGTYGYTF; DNA: TGTGCCACCCTGGCGGCTGGGACCTATGGCTACACCTTC
size: many; D: -; V: TRBV14; J: TRBJ2-5; CDR3: CASSQDPWRVVGETQYF; DNA: TGTGCCAGCAGCCAAGACCCGTGGAGGGTCGTCGGGGAGACCCAGTACTTC
size: many; D: TRBD2; V: TRBV7-8; J: TRBJ2-3; CDR3: CASSSLAGVAWDTQYF; DNA: TGTGCCAGCAGCTCTCTAGCGGGAGTTGCTTGGGATACGCAGTATTTT
size: many; D: TRBD1; V: TRBV30; J: TRBJ1-6; CDR3: CAWSRDRVSPLHF; DNA: TGTGCCTGGAGTAGGGACAGGGTTTCACCCCTCCACTTT
size: -; D: TRBD1; V: TRBV7-9; J: TRBJ2-1; CDR3: CAPPPIRDSYNEQFF; DNA: TGTGCCCCCCCACCTATCCGGGACAGCTACAATGAGCAGTTCTTC
size: -; D: TRBD2; V: TRBV28; J: TRBJ2-7; CDR3: CASSSRTSRYEQYF; DNA: TGTGCCAGCAGTTCGAGGACTAGCCGGTACGAGCAGTACTTC
size: many; D: -; V: TRBV20-1; J: TRBJ2-5; CDR3: CSARGQETQYF; DNA: TGCAGTGCTAGAGGACAAGAGACCCAGTACTTC
size: many; D: -; V: TRBV7-2; J: TRBJ2-7; CDR3: CASSLDRASYEQYF; DNA: TGTGCCAGCAGCTTAGACCGCGCCTCCTACGAGCAGTACTTC
size: many; D: TRBD2; V: TRBV11-1; J: TRBJ2-3; CDR3: CASSSSGTSRPDTQYF; DNA: TGCGCCAGCAGCTCATCCGGGACTAGCAGACCAGATACGCAGTATTTT
size: many; D: -; V: TRBV6-2/TRBV6-3; J: TRBJ2-7; CDR3: CASSLNYEQYF; DNA: TGTGCCAGCAGCCTCAACTACGAGCAGTACTTC
size: -; D: -; V: TRBV28; J: TRBJ2-7; CDR3: CASSMTVRSTYEQYF; DNA: TGTGCCAGCTCCATGACAGTACGCTCCACCTACGAGCAGTACTTC
size: few; D: -; V: TRBV5-4; J: TRBJ2-5; CDR3: CASSLGLGRGEETQYF; DNA: TGTGCCAGCAGCTTGGGGCTAGGGCGGGGCGAAGAGACCCAGTACTTC